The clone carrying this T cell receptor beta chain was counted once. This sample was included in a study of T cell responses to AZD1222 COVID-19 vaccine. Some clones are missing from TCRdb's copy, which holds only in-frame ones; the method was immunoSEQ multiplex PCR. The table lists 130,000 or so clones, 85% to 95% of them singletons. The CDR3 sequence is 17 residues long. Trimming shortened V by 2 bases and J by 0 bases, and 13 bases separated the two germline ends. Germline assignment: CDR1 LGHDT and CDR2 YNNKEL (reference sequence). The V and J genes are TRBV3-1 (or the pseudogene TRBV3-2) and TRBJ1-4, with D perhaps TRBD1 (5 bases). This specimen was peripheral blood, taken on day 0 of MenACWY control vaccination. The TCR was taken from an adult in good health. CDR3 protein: CASSQYRGATTNEKLFF. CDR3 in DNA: TGTGCCAGCAGCCAATATCGAGGGGCCACAACTAATGAAAAACTGTTTTTT.